The count of the clone carrying this TCR beta chain is one. Its antigen remains unknown. This sample stems from a study of cytomegalovirus exposure and HLA in healthy donors. Study-wide background: Per a later analysis, the approximately 700 first-cohort and over 90 validation repertoires shared one platform.

Only in-frame clones appear in the TCRdb table, and some are missing; sequencing was by immunoSEQ multiplex PCR. The table lists approximately 100,000 clones, less than 90% of them singletons. Study results and limitations: Specific recognition of CMV antigens was confirmed in vitro for a few chains (all CMV-associated). Usually a TCR sequence was rare, but some public TCRs were found in many donors.

The CDR3 totals 12 residues. With 6 bases removed from V and 7 bases from J, the gap between germline ends came to 7 bases. Germline assignment: CDR1 LNHDA and CDR2 SQIVND (reference sequence). The chain employs TRBV19 and TRBJ1-6, with D maybe TRBD1 (5 bases). Sequenced: PBMCs. The TCR was taken from a woman under 30 in good health and CMV-seropositive. The CDR3 sequence is CASSRVNSPLHF. The CDR3 DNA is TGTGCCAGTAGCAGGGTGAATTCACCCCTCCACTTT.